Sequencing of this T cell receptor beta chain was carried out in a study of OX40 agonist ivuxolimab in advanced cancers. This clone was counted once. This CDR3 comprises 15 residues. The V gene lost 4 bases and the J gene lost 3 bases, with 13 bases spanning the gap. From germline, CDR1 is SGDLS and CDR2 YYNGEE. The assay was immunoSEQ multiplex PCR, and TCRdb's table has in-frame clones only and misses some. The sample yields 55,000 or so clones, roughly 90% seen once. Sequencing was performed on CD4+ or CD8+ T cells sorted from blood, taken in a trial of the OX40 agonist ivuxolimab. V gene TRBV9 combines with J gene TRBJ1-4, with a tentative D call TRBD1 (5 bases). The receptor's source is an adult with an advanced solid tumor such as melanoma, head and neck, liver or kidney cancer. CDR3: CASSPLGAANEKLFF. DNA of the CDR3: TGTGCCAGCAGCCCTTTAGGGGCGGCTAATGAAAAACTGTTTTTT.